Listed below are T cell receptor beta chains from one sample, sequenced in a study of T cell repertoires in cytomegalovirus infection. TCRdb recomputed calls from the reads with MiXCR, one row per CDR3 protein. The data hold 170,000 or so distinct CDR3 sequences, with around an eighth observed a single time. The material sequenced was PBMCs. The receptor source for this set is a human donor in good health (CMV status not recorded). Some clones in this sample may be carry-over from other donors' samples. The conserved cysteine and the conserved F or W are not part of the CDR3 here. D genes are given only for firm matches.

j_gene: TRBJ2-7; v_gene: TRBV14; d_gene: TRBD1; CDR3aa: ASSQDLGTGEGEQY
j_gene: TRBJ2-1; v_gene: TRBV28; d_gene: TRBD2; CDR3aa: ASRSWAGVSYNEQF
j_gene: TRBJ1-2; v_gene: TRBV29-1; d_gene: .; CDR3aa: SVDRGIGYT
j_gene: TRBJ2-1; v_gene: TRBV28; d_gene: .; CDR3aa: ATFRAGGSYNEQF
j_gene: TRBJ1-2; v_gene: TRBV14; d_gene: .; CDR3aa: ASSQESLGIPHGYT
j_gene: TRBJ2-7; v_gene: TRBV29-1; d_gene: TRBD1; CDR3aa: SALSSGTVSYEQY
j_gene: TRBJ2-2; v_gene: TRBV4-1; d_gene: .; CDR3aa: ASSQVGLGQPNTGELF
j_gene: TRBJ1-4; v_gene: TRBV5-6; d_gene: .; CDR3aa: ASSGGVDEKLF
j_gene: TRBJ1-5; v_gene: TRBV3-1; d_gene: .; CDR3aa: ASSQGQSNQPQH
j_gene: TRBJ1-2; v_gene: TRBV14; d_gene: TRBD1; CDR3aa: ASSQDLGQGSGYT
j_gene: TRBJ2-3; v_gene: TRBV12-3/TRBV12-4; d_gene: TRBD1; CDR3aa: ASSSFGTGYASDTQY
j_gene: TRBJ1-1; v_gene: TRBV18; d_gene: .; CDR3aa: ASSQGENTEAF
j_gene: TRBJ2-2; v_gene: TRBV7-3; d_gene: .; CDR3aa: ASSYRVAENTGELF
j_gene: TRBJ2-5; v_gene: TRBV7-2; d_gene: .; CDR3aa: ASSPNRETQY
j_gene: TRBJ2-3; v_gene: TRBV12-3/TRBV12-4; d_gene: .; CDR3aa: ASSWALRGYTDTQY
j_gene: TRBJ1-5; v_gene: TRBV20-1; d_gene: .; CDR3aa: SARVGGQGGQPQH
j_gene: TRBJ1-2; v_gene: TRBV29-1; d_gene: .; CDR3aa: SVGSVNYGYT
j_gene: TRBJ1-1; v_gene: TRBV7-2; d_gene: TRBD1; CDR3aa: ASSRDRGRPNTEAF
j_gene: TRBJ1-5; v_gene: TRBV28; d_gene: TRBD1; CDR3aa: ASSSTGANQPQH
j_gene: TRBJ2-3; v_gene: TRBV29-1; d_gene: .; CDR3aa: SVVLFRSDTQY
j_gene: TRBJ1-1; v_gene: TRBV12-3/TRBV12-4; d_gene: .; CDR3aa: ASSLGGIPLEAF
j_gene: TRBJ1-2; v_gene: TRBV20-1; d_gene: TRBD1; CDR3aa: SVLQGTHGYT
j_gene: TRBJ1-5; v_gene: TRBV4-1; d_gene: .; CDR3aa: ASSQEGINQPQH
j_gene: TRBJ2-6; v_gene: TRBV10-3; d_gene: .; CDR3aa: AISEDTPKSPGANVLT
j_gene: TRBJ2-1; v_gene: TRBV3-1; d_gene: TRBD2; CDR3aa: ASSQSGSSYNEQF
j_gene: TRBJ2-3; v_gene: TRBV28; d_gene: .; CDR3aa: ASSQIADHTDTQY
j_gene: TRBJ2-3; v_gene: TRBV7-3; d_gene: .; CDR3aa: ASSLNPTDTQY
j_gene: TRBJ1-3; v_gene: TRBV7-2; d_gene: .; CDR3aa: ASSLAGGLPGNTIY
j_gene: TRBJ2-1; v_gene: TRBV7-3; d_gene: .; CDR3aa: ASSLRAGSPLGQLNEQF
j_gene: TRBJ2-7; v_gene: TRBV7-2; d_gene: .; CDR3aa: ATLQGQGYEQY
j_gene: TRBJ1-1; v_gene: TRBV28; d_gene: TRBD1; CDR3aa: ASTNPVQGAAF
j_gene: TRBJ2-1; v_gene: TRBV7-2; d_gene: .; CDR3aa: ASSPGRIEQF
j_gene: TRBJ2-7; v_gene: TRBV4-1; d_gene: TRBD1; CDR3aa: ASSQARTGSYEQY
j_gene: TRBJ1-1; v_gene: TRBV20-1; d_gene: .; CDR3aa: SVTQGNTEAF
j_gene: TRBJ1-2; v_gene: TRBV7-2; d_gene: .; CDR3aa: ASSLDRYGYT
j_gene: TRBJ2-5; v_gene: TRBV14; d_gene: .; CDR3aa: ASSQVGWETQY
j_gene: TRBJ2-7; v_gene: TRBV11-2; d_gene: .; CDR3aa: ASSFSFYEQY
j_gene: TRBJ2-7; v_gene: TRBV7-2; d_gene: TRBD1; CDR3aa: ASSFSGQGAYEQY
j_gene: TRBJ2-2; v_gene: TRBV24-1; d_gene: .; CDR3aa: ATSAEGRANTGELF
j_gene: TRBJ2-3; v_gene: TRBV19; d_gene: .; CDR3aa: ASSHRTVASTDTQY
j_gene: TRBJ2-3; v_gene: TRBV7-3; d_gene: .; CDR3aa: ASSLQSTDTQY
j_gene: TRBJ1-5; v_gene: TRBV6-1; d_gene: TRBD1; CDR3aa: ASSQSGQSNQPQH
j_gene: TRBJ1-2; v_gene: TRBV20-1; d_gene: .; CDR3aa: SAPLGGAGTYYGYT
j_gene: TRBJ2-1; v_gene: TRBV29-1; d_gene: TRBD1; CDR3aa: SSLSMGQGSRNEQF
j_gene: TRBJ2-3; v_gene: TRBV15; d_gene: .; CDR3aa: ATSPPADTQY
j_gene: TRBJ1-2; v_gene: TRBV12-3/TRBV12-4; d_gene: .; CDR3aa: ASSPGTVYGYT
j_gene: TRBJ1-2; v_gene: TRBV29-1; d_gene: .; CDR3aa: SVVSRDNYGYT
j_gene: TRBJ1-1; v_gene: TRBV6-4; d_gene: TRBD1; CDR3aa: ASSDGRGQNTEAF
j_gene: TRBJ1-1; v_gene: TRBV11-2; d_gene: .; CDR3aa: ASSLESGKSTEAF
j_gene: TRBJ1-3; v_gene: TRBV29-1; d_gene: TRBD1; CDR3aa: SVARDRGRAGNTIY
j_gene: TRBJ2-5; v_gene: TRBV28; d_gene: .; CDR3aa: ASTSPSVRETQY